This T cell receptor (beta chain) emerged from a study of blood T cells in healthy people across ages. Study conclusions and caveats: Considered underestimates were the diversity estimates obtained from one million T cells. Since the PBMCs were unsorted, naive and antigen-experienced cells could not be conclusively compared.

V gave up 3 bases and J gave up 7 bases, with 22 bases separating them. The CDR3 runs 17 residues. Germline V gene data show CDR1 as LGHNA and CDR2 as YSLEER. As regards this clonotype: Its target is unknown.

The second PCR ran roughly 6 to 11 cycles with a sample-barcoded 5' primer and J-beta primers. From the 5' RACE reads, TCRdb called clonotypes with MiXCR, one entry per CDR3 protein. The sample includes around 800,000 distinct CDR3 sequences, 62% seen only once; the top ten take about a quarter. The source material was blood. The source of this sequence is a man younger than 45 in good health. V gene TRBV4-3 combines with J gene TRBJ2-1; no definite D call. CDR3 sequence reads: CASSHTPLRALNNEQFF. CDR3 DNA: TGCGCCAGCAGCCATACTCCACTCCGGGCCCTAAATAATGAGCAGTTCTTC.